The source of this TCR beta chain is a study of blood T cell repertoires in COVID-19. Whole-study context: The study drew acute and convalescent COVID-19 samples from the United States, Italy and Spain. PBMCs, B-cell-depleted T cells, or T cells were the source of the cDNA or gDNA that made up the material.

Original data processing: Counts of nucleated cells, estimated from reference gene primer amplification, were obtained. Measured with immunoSEQ multiplex PCR; TCRdb has only the in-frame clones, and not every one. The D gene and trimming were derived from the DNA, and the V and J assignments and clone size from that table. The table records around 180,000 clones, 65% to 90% of them present only once. The germline V gene has CDR1 SGHTA and CDR2 FQGNSA. The CDR3 covers 14 residues. Unmatched junction bases numbered 5, after V lost 3 bases and J lost 7 bases. Source material: peripheral blood. The chain joins TRBV7-2 to TRBJ2-5; the match to TRBD2 covers 10 bases. The TCR comes from a human donor in a cohort sampled during active COVID-19. The CDR3 DNA follows: TGTGCCAGCAGCTTGAGCGGGGGGGATCGGACCCAGTACTTC. Translation: CASSLSGGDRTQYF.